Listed here is a single TCR beta chain. This specimen belongs to a study of CD8 T cells in ankylosing spondylitis. CDR1 is MGHRA and CDR2 is YSYEKL in the germline V gene. This CDR3 region has 15 residues. V shed 4 bases and J shed 2 bases, with 15 bases lying between them. Construction of TCR beta libraries was performed using quantitative 5'-RACE with molecular barcodes. TCRdb independently ran MiXCR on the 5' RACE reads; one entry per CDR3 protein. The sample gives a few hundred thousand distinct CDR3 sequences, about 20% of which show up once; about 12% is in the top ten. The sequenced sample consisted of blood, either unsorted or a sorted T cell fraction (not recorded which). This sequence originates from a male donor with ankylosing spondylitis or in good health (not recorded which). The chain is built from TRBV4-1 and TRBJ2-7; D unresolved. The CDR3 region has the DNA TGCGCCAGCAGCCCCGTCCCCGGAGCAACCTACGAGCAGTACTTC. This translates into CASSPVPGATYEQYF.